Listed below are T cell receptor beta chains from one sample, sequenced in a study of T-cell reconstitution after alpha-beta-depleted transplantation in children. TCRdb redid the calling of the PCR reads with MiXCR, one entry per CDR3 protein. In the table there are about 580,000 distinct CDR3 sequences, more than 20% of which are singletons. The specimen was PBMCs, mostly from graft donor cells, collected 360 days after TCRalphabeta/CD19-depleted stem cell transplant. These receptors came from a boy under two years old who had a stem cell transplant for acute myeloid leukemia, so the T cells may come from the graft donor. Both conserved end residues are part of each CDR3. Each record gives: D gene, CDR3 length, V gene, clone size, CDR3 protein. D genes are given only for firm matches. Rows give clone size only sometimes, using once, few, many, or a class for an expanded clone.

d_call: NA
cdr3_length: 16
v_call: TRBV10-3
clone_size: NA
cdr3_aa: CAIRTRDSHTTDTQYF

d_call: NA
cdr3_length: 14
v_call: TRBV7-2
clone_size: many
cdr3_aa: CASSLVGRGDTQYF

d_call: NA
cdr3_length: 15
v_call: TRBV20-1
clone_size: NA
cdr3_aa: CSARGAQGSTDTQYF

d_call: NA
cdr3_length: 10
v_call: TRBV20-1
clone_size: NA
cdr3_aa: CSASDNTQYF

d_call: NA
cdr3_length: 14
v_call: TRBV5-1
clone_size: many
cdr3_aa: CASSFGTSAETQYF

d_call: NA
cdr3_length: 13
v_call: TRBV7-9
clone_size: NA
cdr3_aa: CASSPRSAGEQYF

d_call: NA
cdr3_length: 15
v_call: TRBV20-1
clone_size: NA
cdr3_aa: CSARPGAYSNQPQHF

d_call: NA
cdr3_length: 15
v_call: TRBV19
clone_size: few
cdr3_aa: CASSITGLPTDTQYF

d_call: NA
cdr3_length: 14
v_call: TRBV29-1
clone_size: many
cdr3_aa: CSVDRPGVQETQYF

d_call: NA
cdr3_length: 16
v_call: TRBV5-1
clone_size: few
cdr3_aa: CASSSYRELTKNIQYF

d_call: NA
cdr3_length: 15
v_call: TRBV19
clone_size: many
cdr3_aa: CASAQGPLGKNIQYF

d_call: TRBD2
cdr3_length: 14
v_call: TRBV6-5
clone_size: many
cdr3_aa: CASSWSSGGSEQFF

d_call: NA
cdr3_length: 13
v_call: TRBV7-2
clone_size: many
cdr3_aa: CASSLGNMAEAFF

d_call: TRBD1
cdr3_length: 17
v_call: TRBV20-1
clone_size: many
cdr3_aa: CSARLWTGLSYNSPLHF

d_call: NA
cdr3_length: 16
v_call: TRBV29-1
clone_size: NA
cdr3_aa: CSVLSSYNLAKNIQYF

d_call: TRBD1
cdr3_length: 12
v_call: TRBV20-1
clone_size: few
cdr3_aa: CSAPGQGNTIYF

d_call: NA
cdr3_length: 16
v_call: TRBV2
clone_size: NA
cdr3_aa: CASSEKRSSANTEAFF

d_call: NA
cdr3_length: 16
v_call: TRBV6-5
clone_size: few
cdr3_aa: CASSYSRYASYNEQFF

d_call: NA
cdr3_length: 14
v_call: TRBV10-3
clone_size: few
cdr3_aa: CAIREGDMNTEAFF

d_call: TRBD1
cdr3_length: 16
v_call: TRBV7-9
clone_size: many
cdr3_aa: CASSAWDRVMHNEQFF

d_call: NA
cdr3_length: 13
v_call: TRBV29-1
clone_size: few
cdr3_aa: CSVEVQKADTQYF

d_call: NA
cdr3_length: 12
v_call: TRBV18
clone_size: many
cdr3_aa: CASSPGRDTQYF

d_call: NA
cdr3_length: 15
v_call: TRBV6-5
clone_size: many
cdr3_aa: CASSYRTGSTYEQYF

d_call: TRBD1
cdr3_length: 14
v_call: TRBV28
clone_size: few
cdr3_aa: CASSHGDREETQYF

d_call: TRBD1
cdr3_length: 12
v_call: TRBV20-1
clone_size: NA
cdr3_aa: CGWDRGPNEQFF

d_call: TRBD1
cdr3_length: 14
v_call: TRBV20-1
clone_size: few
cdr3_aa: CSAPGTGATKTQYF

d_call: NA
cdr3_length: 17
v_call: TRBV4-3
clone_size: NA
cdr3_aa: CASSQGAQGRGTYEQYF

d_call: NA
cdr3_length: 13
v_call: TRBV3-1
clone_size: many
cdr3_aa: CASSQAGYQPQHF

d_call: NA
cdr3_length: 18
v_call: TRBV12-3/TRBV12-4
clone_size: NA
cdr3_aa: CASSPRGGTGRWGSPLHF

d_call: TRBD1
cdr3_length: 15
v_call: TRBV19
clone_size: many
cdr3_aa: CASSLARDRSYEQYF

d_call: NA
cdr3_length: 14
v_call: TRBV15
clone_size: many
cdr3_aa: CATSSGELQETQYF

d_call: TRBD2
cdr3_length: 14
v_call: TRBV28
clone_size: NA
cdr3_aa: CAITRGADTGELFF

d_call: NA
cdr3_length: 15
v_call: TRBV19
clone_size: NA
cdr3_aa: CASSIADGGTYEQYF